The 27 T cell receptor beta chains below come from one sample, sequenced in a study of identical twins (dated by TCRdb to between 2015 and 2016). Library preparation employed 5' RACE. Instrument on record: Illumina HiSeq 2000. TCRdb's own reprocessing of the public reads used fastp at Q25 and MiXCR and kept productive beta chains. Records with the same CDR3 protein are collapsed into one entry carrying the most frequent genes and DNA. Counted in this sample were 450,000 to 500,000 distinct CDR3 sequences; approximately 15% of them appeared once. The ten most abundant clones make up approximately 0.98% of the sample. These same data were also listed under a study on yellow fever vaccine responses in identical twins.

The specimen sequenced was CD4+ T cells sorted from blood. These receptors came from a young woman in good health.

This clonotype appeared a few times. The chain combines TRBV7-3 with TRBJ2-1, with TRBD2 matching over 11 bases. This CDR3 is 14 amino acids long. Germline CDR1 SGHTA, CDR2 FQGTGA. The junction had 3 bases not matched to a gene; V was cut back by 3 bases and J by 8 bases. The CDR3 bases are TGTGCCAGCAGCTTTAGCGGGGGGGCGGATGAGCAGTTCTTC. The encoded protein is CASSFSGGADEQFF.

This sequence joins TRBV25-1 and TRBJ2-5; tentatively, D is TRBD2 (5 bases). Trimming cost V 2 bases and J 1 base, with 11 bases left between them. CDR1 and CDR2 from the germline V gene are MGHDK and SYGVNS. The CDR3 loop spans 15 amino acids. CDR3 region: CASSERFSGQETQYF. The CDR3 DNA reads TGTGCCAGCAGTGAAAGGTTCAGCGGCCAAGAGACCCAGTACTTC.

The rearrangement joins TRBV19 to TRBJ2-5; possibly TRBD1 or TRBD2 for D (6 bases each). Germline CDR1 is LNHDA and CDR2 is SQIVND (reference sequence). The CDR3 consists of 16 residues. The V and J ends lost 1 base and 2 bases respectively, with 14 bases between them. The CDR3 sequence: CASSIVGGGGQETQYF. The CDR3 nucleotides are TGTGCCAGTAGTATAGTGGGGGGCGGAGGGCAAGAGACCCAGTACTTC.

The chain employs TRBV4-1 and TRBJ2-1, with a weak D call TRBD2 (6 bases). The V and J ends lost 0 bases and 12 bases respectively, with 18 bases between them. Germline loops: CDR1 MGHRA, CDR2 YSYEKL. CDR3 length: 15 residues. This chain's CDR3 is CASSQDSEGRWRQFF. The CDR3 DNA reads as TGCGCCAGCAGCCAAGATTCGGAGGGACGGTGGCGGCAGTTCTTC.

This sequence joins TRBV10-2 and TRBJ2-3; D not resolved. Deletions cut 0 bases from V and 1 base from J, with 8 bases between. CDR1 and CDR2 (germline): WSHSY, SAAADI. CDR3 size: 15 residues. The CDR3: CASSESSSGTDTQYF. In nucleotides, the CDR3 is TGCGCCAGCAGTGAGTCTTCGAGCGGCACAGATACGCAGTATTTT.

This clonotype came up many times. The CDR3 is CASSLAGYRTYNEQFF. The CDR3 bases are TGCGCCAGCAGCTTGGCCGGGTACAGAACCTACAATGAGCAGTTCTTC. The rearrangement links TRBV5-1 to TRBJ2-1; D call uncertain. This CDR3 contains 16 residues. The ends were cut back, 0 bases at V and 2 bases at J, with 12 bases in the middle. The germline gives CDR1 SGHRS, CDR2 YFSETQ.

This chain joins TRBV30 and TRBJ2-1; 11 bases match TRBD2. There are 16 residues in the CDR3. J gave up 9 bases and V 1 base, and 11 bases lay outside the gene matches. CDR1 and CDR2 from the germline V gene are GTSNPN and SVGIG (reference sequence). The CDR3 DNA sequence: TGTGCCTGGAGTGCCCTAGCGGGAGGACCGTATGGTGAGCAGTTCTTC. Translated: CAWSALAGGPYGEQFF.

The chain recombines TRBV10-3 with TRBJ2-2, with 9 nucleotides matching TRBD1. V trimming: 0 bases; J trimming: 5 bases; junction bases outside the gene matches: 1. The CDR3 is 15 amino acids. The germline gives CDR1 ENHRY, CDR2 SYGVKD. The CDR3, as DNA: TGTGCCATCAGTGAGTCCGGACAGGGGACCGGGGAGCTGTTTTTT. Amino acid sequence: CAISESGQGTGELFF.

The rearrangement links TRBV20-1 to TRBJ2-3; 8 bases match TRBD2. Germline V gives CDR1 DFQATT, CDR2 SNEGSKA (reference sequence). CDR3 length: 14 residues. The V gene end was trimmed by 1 base and the J gene end by 6 bases; junction bases not matched to a gene: 6. The CDR3 coding sequence is TGCAGTGCTAGAGTAGCGGGGCCCCACGATACGCAGTATTTT. It codes for CSARVAGPHDTQYF.

There are a few counts of this clonotype. The chain links TRBV4-2 to TRBJ1-6; weak D call: TRBD1 (6 bases). V was shortened by 0 bases and J by 8 bases, with 23 bases between the two germline ends. The CDR3 is 19 amino acids. Germline CDR1 reads LGHNA; CDR2 reads YNFKEQ. CDR3 residues: CASSQDQGQGPLQDSPLHF. In nucleotides, the CDR3 is TGTGCCAGCAGCCAAGATCAGGGGCAGGGGCCTCTTCAGGATTCACCCCTCCACTTT.

The rearrangement links TRBV24-1 to TRBJ2-1; a possible D gene is TRBD2 (7 bases). The CDR3 is 16 residues long. V lost 7 bases and J 5 bases, leaving 20 bases between the germline ends. CDR1 is KGHDR and CDR2 is SFDVKD in the germline V gene. CDR3 region: CATRDGGGLEHNEQFF. In DNA form, the CDR3 reads TGTGCCACCAGAGATGGCGGGGGCCTTGAACACAATGAGCAGTTCTTC.

This clonotype was seen ten or more times. The chain uses TRBV12-3 or TRBV12-4 and TRBJ2-3, with 12 bases matching TRBD2. The CDR3 runs to 15 residues. Trimming took 6 bases from V and 2 from J; bases not matched to a gene: 3. The CDR3 nucleotides are TGTGCCAGCAGCGCTAGCGGGGGGGCCACAGATACGCAGTATTTT. The encoded protein is CASSASGGATDTQYF.

This clonotype was observed a few times. This chain connects TRBV5-1 to TRBJ1-5; 9 bases agree with TRBD1. Trimming cost V 5 bases and J 1 base; bases outside gene matches: 4. The CDR3 has 15 amino acids. Germline CDR1 and CDR2: SGHRS and YFSETQ. Here the CDR3 reads CASRQGAESNQPQHF. The CDR3 nucleotides are TGCGCCAGCAGACAGGGGGCGGAAAGCAATCAGCCCCAGCATTTT.

The chain carries TRBV20-1 and TRBJ1-4; D ambiguous. Germline V lookup: CDR1 DFQATT, CDR2 SNEGSKA (reference sequence). Trimming removed 0 bases from V and 7 bases from J, with 18 bases in between. The CDR3 loop spans 16 amino acids. This CDR3 is CSARDRLRLVSEKLFF. Here the CDR3 DNA reads TGCAGTGCTAGAGACAGATTAAGACTAGTGAGTGAAAAACTGTTTTTT.

V usage is TRBV27 and J usage is TRBJ2-7, with 10 bases lining up with TRBD1. V shed 2 bases, J shed 6 bases, and the junction held 4 bases outside the gene matches. Germline CDR1 MNHEY, CDR2 SMNVEV (reference sequence). The CDR3 totals 14 residues. CDR3 nucleotide sequence: TGTGCCAGCAGTTTACTCGGACAGGGGGGCGAGCAGTACTTC. Encoded protein: CASSLLGQGGEQYF.

This clonotype was detected ten times or more. The chain combines TRBV5-1 with TRBJ2-7; D perhaps matches TRBD2 (5 bases). Trimming cost V 2 bases and J 3 bases, with 27 bases left between them. CDR3 size: 19 residues. CDR1 SGHRS and CDR2 YFSETQ come from the germline V gene. The DNA for the CDR3 is TGCGCCAGCAGCTTAAGTATCCGGAGGCAATCAACCATATACTACGAGCAGTACTTC. It codes for CASSLSIRRQSTIYYEQYF.

At least ten counts were recorded for this clonotype. The chain uses TRBV12-3 or TRBV12-4 and TRBJ2-5; 8 bases map to TRBD2. This CDR3 has 15 residues. J was trimmed by 5 bases and V by 5 bases; bases with no gene match: 10. CDR3 in amino acids: CASSPPAGGRETQYF. The DNA of the CDR3 is TGTGCCAGCAGTCCCCCGGCGGGGGGAAGGGAGACCCAGTACTTC.

This clonotype occurred many times. The chain uses TRBV21-1 and TRBJ2-5; the table's D call of TRBD1 was not tested on the DNA. TRBV21-1 is a known pseudogene. The length of the CDR3 is 18 residues. The CDR3 loop is CASSTKFFDPGRGETQYF. The DNA of the CDR3 is TGTGCCAGCAGCACAAAATTCTTTGATCCGGGCCGAGGAGAGACCCAGTACTTC.

This clonotype came up a few times. The chain has TRBV10-3 and TRBJ2-5, with D possibly being TRBD2 (5 bases). The CDR3 extends over 13 amino acids. The germline gives CDR1 ENHRY, CDR2 SYGVKD. V was clipped by 0 bases and J by 13 bases, with 15 bases between them. The DNA for the CDR3 is TGTGCCATCAGTGAGTCCACTAGGTTTGACCGGTACTTC. Translating it yields CAISESTRFDRYF.

This clonotype appeared many times. The chain uses TRBV6-2 or TRBV6-3 and TRBJ2-1; D remains unclear. Trimming took 5 bases from V and 6 from J, leaving 17 bases between them. The CDR3 totals 15 residues. Germline CDR1 and CDR2: MNHEY and SVGEGT. CDR3 nucleotides: TGTGCCAGCAGTACGCCCGGAGTCAGCATCAATGAGCAGTTCTTC. It specifies CASSTPGVSINEQFF.

There are a few counts of this clonotype. This chain connects TRBV11-2 to TRBJ2-7; a possible D gene is TRBD1 (6 bases). The CDR3 is made up of 16 amino acids. The V end was cut by 4 bases, the J end by 5 bases, with 21 bases between. In germline, CDR1 is SGHAT, CDR2 FQNNGV. CDR3: CASSSAGPGQTHEQYF. CDR3 DNA: TGTGCCAGCAGCTCAGCCGGACCGGGACAAACACACGAGCAGTACTTC.

This clonotype was observed a few times. The chain has TRBV20-1 and TRBJ2-4, with 10 bases lining up with TRBD1. The trim removed 0 bases at V and 7 bases at J, leaving 6 bases unmatched. The germline V gene has CDR1 DFQATT and CDR2 SNEGSKA (reference sequence). This CDR3 region has 15 residues. CDR3: CSARDLGQGSNIQYF. The CDR3 coding sequence is TGCAGTGCTAGAGATTTGGGACAGGGGTCTAACATTCAGTACTTC.

This clonotype was counted ten times or more. The CDR3 coding sequence is TGCGCCAGCAGCCAACGGGACAATGAGCAGTTCTTC. It translates to CASSQRDNEQFF. This chain connects TRBV4-1 to TRBJ2-1; unclear D gene. Germline V CDR1 and CDR2: MGHRA, YSYEKL. Trimming pared 2 bases from V and 5 bases from J, leaving 4 bases between. The CDR3 has 12 residues.

This clonotype was detected only a few times. CDR3 sequence reads: CASSPNLYEQYF. CDR3 nucleotides: TGTGCCAGCTCACCTAACCTCTACGAGCAGTACTTC. The chain links TRBV18 to TRBJ2-7; D gene unclear. Trimming shortened V by 3 bases and J by 3 bases, and 6 bases separated the two germline ends. This CDR3 region has 12 residues. Per germline, CDR1 KGHSH and CDR2 LQKENI.

This clonotype appeared a few times. The chain employs TRBV5-1 and TRBJ2-1, with 8 nucleotides matching TRBD1. The CDR3 has 13 amino acids. Losses at the gene ends were 3 bases for V and 8 bases for J; bases not matched to a gene: 4. Germline CDR1 reads SGHRS; CDR2 reads YFSETQ. The CDR3: CASSSTGVYEQFF. DNA for the CDR3: TGCGCCAGCAGCTCGACAGGGGTTTATGAGCAGTTCTTC.

The chain couples TRBV7-9 to TRBJ2-1, with a weak D call TRBD2 (7 bases). This CDR3 region has 17 residues. CDR1 and CDR2 (germline): SEHNR, FQNEAQ (reference sequence). V gave up 5 bases and J gave up 0 bases, with 17 bases separating them. This CDR3 reads CASSHWGGKSSYNEQFF. The CDR3, as DNA: TGTGCCAGCAGCCACTGGGGGGGCAAAAGCTCCTACAATGAGCAGTTCTTC. Together with reference TRBV7-9 and TRBJ2-1, the CDR3 gives the full variable domain: DTGVSQNPRHKITKRGQNVTFRCDPISEHNRLYWYRQTLGQGPEFLTYFQNEAQLEKSRLLSDRFSAERPKGSFSTLEIQRTEQGDSAMYLCASSHWGGKSSYNEQFFGPGTRLTVL.

This clonotype has ten or more counts. The rearrangement uses TRBV3-1 and TRBJ2-1; D is possibly TRBD1 or TRBD2 (5 bases each). V was pared by 5 bases and J by 12 bases, with 17 bases between. The CDR3 spans 13 residues. Germline V gene data show CDR1 as LGHDT and CDR2 as YNNKEL (reference sequence). The DNA of the CDR3 is TGTGCCAGCAGCGACACCGGCCGGGACCGGCAGTTCTTC. Residues: CASSDTGRDRQFF.